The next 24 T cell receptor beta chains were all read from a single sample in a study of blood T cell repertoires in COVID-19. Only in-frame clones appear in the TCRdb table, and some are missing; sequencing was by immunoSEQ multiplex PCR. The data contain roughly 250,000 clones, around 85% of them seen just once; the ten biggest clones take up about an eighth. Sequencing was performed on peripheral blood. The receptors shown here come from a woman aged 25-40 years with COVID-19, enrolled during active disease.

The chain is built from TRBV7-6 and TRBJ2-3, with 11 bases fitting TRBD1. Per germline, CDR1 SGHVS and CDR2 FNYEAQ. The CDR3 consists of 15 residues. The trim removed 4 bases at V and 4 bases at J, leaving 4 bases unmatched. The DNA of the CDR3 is TGTGCCAGCAGCTCCGGACAGGGGGCCGCAGATACGCAGTATTTT. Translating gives CASSSGQGAADTQYF.

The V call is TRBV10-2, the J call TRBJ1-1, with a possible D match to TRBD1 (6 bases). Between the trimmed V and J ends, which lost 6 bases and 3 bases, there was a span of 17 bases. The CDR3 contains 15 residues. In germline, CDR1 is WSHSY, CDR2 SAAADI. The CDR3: CASRGSQGKDTEAFF. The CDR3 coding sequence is TGCGCCAGCAGGGGGTCCCAGGGGAAGGACACTGAAGCTTTCTTT.

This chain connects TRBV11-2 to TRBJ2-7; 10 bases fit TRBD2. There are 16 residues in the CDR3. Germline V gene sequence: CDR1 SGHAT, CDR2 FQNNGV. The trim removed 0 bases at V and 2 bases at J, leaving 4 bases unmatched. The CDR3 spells CASSLDRLAGAYEQYF. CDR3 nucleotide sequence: TGTGCCAGCAGCTTAGATAGGCTAGCGGGGGCCTACGAGCAGTACTTC.

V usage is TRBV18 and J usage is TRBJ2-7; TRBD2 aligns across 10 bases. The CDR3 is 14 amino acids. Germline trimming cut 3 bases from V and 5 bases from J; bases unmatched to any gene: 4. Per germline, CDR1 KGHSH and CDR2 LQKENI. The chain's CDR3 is CASSPGLAIHEQYF. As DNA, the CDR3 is TGTGCCAGCTCACCGGGACTAGCGATACACGAGCAGTACTTC.

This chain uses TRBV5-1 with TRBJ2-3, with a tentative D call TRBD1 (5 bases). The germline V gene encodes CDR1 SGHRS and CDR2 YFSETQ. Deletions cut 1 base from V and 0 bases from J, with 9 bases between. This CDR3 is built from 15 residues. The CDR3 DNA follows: TGCGCCAGCAGCTTGTCTGGACAAAGCACAGATACGCAGTATTTT. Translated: CASSLSGQSTDTQYF.

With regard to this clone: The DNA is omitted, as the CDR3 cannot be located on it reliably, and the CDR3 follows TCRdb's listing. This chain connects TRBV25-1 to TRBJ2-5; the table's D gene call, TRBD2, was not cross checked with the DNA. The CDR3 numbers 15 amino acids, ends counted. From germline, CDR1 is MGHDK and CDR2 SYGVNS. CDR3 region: CASSPETSFLETQYF.

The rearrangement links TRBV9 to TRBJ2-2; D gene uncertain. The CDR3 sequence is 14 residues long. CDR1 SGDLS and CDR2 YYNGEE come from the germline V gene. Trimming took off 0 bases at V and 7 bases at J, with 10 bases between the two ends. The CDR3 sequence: CASSVGSSGGELFF. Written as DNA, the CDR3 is TGTGCCAGCAGCGTAGGATCTTCGGGCGGGGAGCTGTTTTTT.

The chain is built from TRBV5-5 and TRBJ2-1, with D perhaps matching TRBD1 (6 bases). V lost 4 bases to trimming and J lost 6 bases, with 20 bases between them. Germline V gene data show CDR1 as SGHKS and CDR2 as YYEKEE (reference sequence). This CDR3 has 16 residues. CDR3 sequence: CASSRTDFLSGNEQFF. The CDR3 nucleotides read TGTGCCAGCAGCCGGACAGACTTCCTCTCGGGCAATGAGCAGTTCTTC.

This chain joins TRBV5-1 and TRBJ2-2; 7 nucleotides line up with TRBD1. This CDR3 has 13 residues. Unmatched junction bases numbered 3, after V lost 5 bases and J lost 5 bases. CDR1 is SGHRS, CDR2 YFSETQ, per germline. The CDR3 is CASSLTGTGELFF. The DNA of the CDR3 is TGCGCCAGCAGTTTGACAGGGACCGGGGAGCTGTTTTTT.

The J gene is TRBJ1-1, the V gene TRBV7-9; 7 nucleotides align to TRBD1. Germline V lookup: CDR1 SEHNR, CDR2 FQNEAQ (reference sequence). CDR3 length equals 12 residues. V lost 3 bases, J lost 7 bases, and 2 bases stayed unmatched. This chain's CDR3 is CASSLDRLEAFF. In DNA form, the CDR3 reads TGTGCCAGCAGCTTGGACAGGCTTGAAGCTTTCTTT.

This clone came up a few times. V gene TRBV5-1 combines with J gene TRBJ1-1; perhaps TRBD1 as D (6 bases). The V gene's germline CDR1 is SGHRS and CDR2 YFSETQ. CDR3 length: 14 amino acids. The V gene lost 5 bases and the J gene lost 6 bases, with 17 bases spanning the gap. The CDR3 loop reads CASSFYRADSEAFF. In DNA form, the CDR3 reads TGCGCCAGCAGTTTCTACAGGGCGGACTCTGAAGCTTTCTTT.

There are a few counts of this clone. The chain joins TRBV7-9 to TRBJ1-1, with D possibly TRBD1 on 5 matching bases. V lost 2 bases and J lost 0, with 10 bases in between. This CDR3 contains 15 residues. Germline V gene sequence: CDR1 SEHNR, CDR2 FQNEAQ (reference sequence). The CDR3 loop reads CASSLSGQVNTEAFF. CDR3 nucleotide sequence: TGTGCCAGCAGCTTAAGTGGACAAGTGAACACTGAAGCTTTCTTT.

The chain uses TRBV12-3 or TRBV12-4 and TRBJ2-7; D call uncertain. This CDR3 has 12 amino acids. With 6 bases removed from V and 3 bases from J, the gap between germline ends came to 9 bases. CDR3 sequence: CASRTPGYEQYF. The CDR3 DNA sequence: TGTGCCAGCAGGACCCCAGGCTACGAGCAGTACTTC.

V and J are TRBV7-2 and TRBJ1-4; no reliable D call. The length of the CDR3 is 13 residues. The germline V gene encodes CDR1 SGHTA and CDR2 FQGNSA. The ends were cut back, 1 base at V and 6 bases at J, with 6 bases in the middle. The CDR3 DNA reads TGTGCCAGCAGCTTAGTTGCAGATGAAAAACTGTTTTTT. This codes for CASSLVADEKLFF.

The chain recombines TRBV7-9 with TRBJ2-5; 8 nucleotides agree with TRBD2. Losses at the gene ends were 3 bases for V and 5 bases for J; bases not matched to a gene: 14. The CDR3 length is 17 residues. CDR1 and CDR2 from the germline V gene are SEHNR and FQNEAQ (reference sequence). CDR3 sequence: CASSFPVGGARGETQYF. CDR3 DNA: TGTGCCAGCAGCTTTCCCGTCGGGGGGGCACGTGGGGAGACCCAGTACTTC.

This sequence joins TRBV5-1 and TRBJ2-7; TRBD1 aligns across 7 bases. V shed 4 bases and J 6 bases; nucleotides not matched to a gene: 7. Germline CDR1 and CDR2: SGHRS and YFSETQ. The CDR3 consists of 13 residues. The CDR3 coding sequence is TGCGCCAGCAGCGTTCAGGGGGTAAGCGAGCAGTACTTC. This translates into CASSVQGVSEQYF.

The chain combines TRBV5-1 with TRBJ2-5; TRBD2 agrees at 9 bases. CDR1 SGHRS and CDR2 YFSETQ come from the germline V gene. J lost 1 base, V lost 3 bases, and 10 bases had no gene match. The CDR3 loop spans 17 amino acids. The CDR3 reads CASSWGGEAGGQETQYF. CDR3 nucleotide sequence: TGCGCCAGCAGCTGGGGCGGGGAAGCGGGGGGCCAAGAGACCCAGTACTTC. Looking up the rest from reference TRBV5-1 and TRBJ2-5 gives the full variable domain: KAGVTQTPRYLIKTRGQQVTLSCSPISGHRSVSWYQQTPGQGLQFLFEYFSETQRNKGNFPGRFSGRQFSNSRSEMNVSTLELGDSALYLCASSWGGEAGGQETQYFGPGTRLLVL.

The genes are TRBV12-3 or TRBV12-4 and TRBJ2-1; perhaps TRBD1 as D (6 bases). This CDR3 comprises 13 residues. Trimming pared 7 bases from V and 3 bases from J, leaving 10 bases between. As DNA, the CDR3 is TGTGCCAGCAAAGGGGGTAGCTACAATGAGCAGTTCTTC. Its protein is CASKGGSYNEQFF.

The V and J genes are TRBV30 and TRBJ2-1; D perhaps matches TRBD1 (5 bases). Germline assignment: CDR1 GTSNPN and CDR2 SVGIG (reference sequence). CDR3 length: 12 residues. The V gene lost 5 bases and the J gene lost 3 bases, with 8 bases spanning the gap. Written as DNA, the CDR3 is TGTGCCTGGTTCCAGGGCTACAATGAGCAGTTCTTC. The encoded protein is CAWFQGYNEQFF. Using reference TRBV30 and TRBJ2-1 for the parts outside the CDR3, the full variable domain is SQTIHQWPATLVQPVGSPLSLECTVEGTSNPNLYWYRQAAGRGLQLLFYSVGIGQISSEVPQNLSASRPQDRQFILSSKKLLLSDSGFYLCAWFQGYNEQFFGPGTRLTVL.

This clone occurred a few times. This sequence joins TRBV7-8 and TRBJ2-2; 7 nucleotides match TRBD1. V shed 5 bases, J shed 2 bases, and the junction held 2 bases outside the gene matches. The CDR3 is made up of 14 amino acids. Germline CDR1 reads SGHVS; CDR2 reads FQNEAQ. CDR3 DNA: TGTGCCAGCAGCCTAGGGGGCAACACCGGGGAGCTGTTTTTT. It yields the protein CASSLGGNTGELFF.

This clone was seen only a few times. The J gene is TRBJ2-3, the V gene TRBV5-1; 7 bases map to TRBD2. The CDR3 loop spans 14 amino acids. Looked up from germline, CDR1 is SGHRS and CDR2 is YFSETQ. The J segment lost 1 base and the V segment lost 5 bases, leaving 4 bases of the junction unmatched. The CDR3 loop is CASRYLAGTDTQYF. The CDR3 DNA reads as TGCGCCAGCAGGTACCTAGCGGGCACAGATACGCAGTATTTT.

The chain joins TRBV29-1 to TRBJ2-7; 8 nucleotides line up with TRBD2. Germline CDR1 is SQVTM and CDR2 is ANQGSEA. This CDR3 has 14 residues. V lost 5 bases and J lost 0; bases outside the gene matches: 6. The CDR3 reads CSVRSGGLSYEQYF. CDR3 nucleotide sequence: TGCAGCGTTCGGAGCGGGGGCCTCTCCTACGAGCAGTACTTC.

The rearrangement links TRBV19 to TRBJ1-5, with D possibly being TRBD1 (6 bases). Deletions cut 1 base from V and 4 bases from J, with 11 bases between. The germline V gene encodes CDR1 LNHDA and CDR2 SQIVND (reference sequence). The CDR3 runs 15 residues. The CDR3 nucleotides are TGTGCCAGTAGTATAGGGGGGGGGCCGAATCAGCCCCAGCATTTT. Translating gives CASSIGGGPNQPQHF.

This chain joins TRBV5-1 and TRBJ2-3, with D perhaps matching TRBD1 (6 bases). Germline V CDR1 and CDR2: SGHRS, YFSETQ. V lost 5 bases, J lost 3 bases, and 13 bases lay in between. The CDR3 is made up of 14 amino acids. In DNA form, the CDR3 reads TGCGCCAGCAGTCAGGCAGGGGCGACAGATACGCAGTATTTT. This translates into CASSQAGATDTQYF.